This TCR beta chain stems from a study of early T cells in non-severe SARS-CoV-2 infection. Background on the study: Alpha and beta chains were unpaired, from unsorted whole-blood bulk RNA. Overall study findings and caveats: Sequences matched to VDJdb favored anti-spike CD8 responses, while private and CD4 specificities were missed.

The germline V and J ends were trimmed by 5 bases and 3 bases, with 15 bases remaining between them. Per germline, CDR1 SGHRS and CDR2 YFSETQ. This CDR3 contains 14 residues. This clonotype was found a few times. Its antigen is unidentified. cDNA molecules, individually, were tagged with unique molecular identifiers. From the 5' RACE reads, TCRdb called clonotypes with MiXCR, one entry per CDR3 protein. The table has about 64,000 distinct CDR3 sequences, 4.9% seen once. Source material: whole blood. The sequence came from an adult who was a healthcare worker with PCR-confirmed SARS-CoV-2 infection or an uninfected control (not recorded which). The chain employs TRBV5-1 and TRBJ2-7; D might be TRBD2 (7 bases). CDR3 DNA sequence: TGCGCCAGCAGGTTCCGGGGGGCTGGCTACGAGCAGTACTTC. Its protein is CASRFRGAGYEQYF.